This entry is about one T cell receptor (beta chain). Its recognized antigen is unknown. Within one base of it there is no much larger clone, and no base qualities were kept. This specimen comes from a study of cytomegalovirus exposure and HLA in healthy donors (dated by TCRdb to 2017 to 2019). In the study overall: An earlier analysis of several hundred of the donors reported about 300 Gb of sequence data and 100 million to 120 million unique TCR beta sequences obtained from 150 million to 200 million T cells. A later analysis re-examined previously published TCR beta repertoires from roughly 720 donors and added high-resolution HLA genotyping to investigate patterns of TCR occurrence. Among over 350 genotyped donors of the cohort, an average of about 240,000 unique TCR beta nucleotide sequences were sequenced per donor, around 20% of them non-productive. A handful of DR-DQ haplotypes were handled as single units for association and clustering because linkage in the cohort was strong. Rather than using new phenotypic data, the later analysis identified candidate immune exposures from TCR beta sequences and from how often those sequences occurred across donors. The study used immunosequencing to profile the T cell repertoires of approximately 690 subjects and linked those repertoires to cytomegalovirus serostatus. HLA typing covered class I and class II loci at four-digit resolution. To predict cytomegalovirus infection status, the study brought together high-throughput TCR immunosequencing, statistical association of individual TCRs with disease status, and machine learning. The genetic ancestry cluster associated with self-reported Caucasian donors included 81% of the 350 to 500 genotyped donors. An earlier analysis of some 500 of the donors used high-throughput TCR beta sequencing to judge whether each TCR beta V gene segment behaved as functional or pseudogenic. The aim of the study was to test whether cataloging public T cell receptors could identify signatures of past pathogen exposure. A later genetic analysis used genome-wide SNP genotypes for about 55% of the 666 donors, treating that subset as a discovery cohort. Every repertoire in the discovery cohort had been generated on one and the same sequencing platform. Besides the first cohort of around 700 subjects, a separate validation cohort made up of over a hundred different subjects was used. An early release covering roughly 600 HLA-typed donors comprised 250 to 350 gigabases of sequencing data and some 79 million unique TCR sequences. Donor age, sex, ethnicity and CMV serostatus were compiled alongside the repertoire data. The number of donors typed differed by locus, with roughly 620-630 for A, B, C, DRB1 and DQB1, 522 for DQA1, about 610 for DPA1, and some 470 for DPB1. General study outcomes and caveats: In a later analysis, over 15,000 TCR beta sequences were associated with specific HLA alleles at a false discovery rate of 0.05. A group of highly shared sequence variants was considered likely to be a technical artifact of the sequencing pipeline. The cohort was sequenced for TCR beta chains only, and without alpha or paired-chain data the features that could be detected were limited. Three of the identified cytomegalovirus-associated TCR beta chains were confirmed in vitro to be specific for cytomegalovirus antigens. In both the original and validation cohorts, the classifier was reported to diagnose cytomegalovirus status with high specificity and sensitivity. A later genetic analysis associated a missense DCLRE1C variant with V-gene and J-gene trimming of TCR beta chains, and an independent cohort replicated the association. According to a later analysis, most CMV-associated TCR beta chains appeared to be HLA-restricted, and the HLA associations seemed to be driven largely by CMV exposure. According to a later analysis, TCR association rates differed among HLA loci, with DRB1 alleles showing the most associated TCRs and HLA-C alleles showing the fewest. For the cohort, immune exposure information was limited to CMV serostatus. The study listed 164 TCR beta chains as associated with cytomegalovirus. When HLA alleles, especially DR and DQ, strongly co-occurred, TCR associations were difficult to assign to individual alleles. Compared with the roughly 700-donor mean, donors in an Asian-associated ancestry cluster had fewer N-insertions in productive TCRs, according to a later genetic analysis. Because HLA typing was unavailable for some donors at each locus, only the typed subset was used in association tests. Sequencing depth was assumed to be roughly uniform across donors in the presence/absence analyses, though that assumption may not hold. Because counts were too low, about 15 rarely observed V segments, including chromosome 9 orphons, were left out of the earlier analysis of several hundred of the donors. In a later analysis, HLA-associated TCR beta chains were found to be more clonally expanded and to have lower generation probabilities than equally common non-associated chains. While some public TCRs were present in many individuals, most TCR sequences turned up only very rarely across donors. A further reported finding was that TCR beta sequences accurately predicted the HLA-A and HLA-B alleles for most subjects in the first cohort. The authors suggested that the approach could potentially be generalized to other disease states and immunological phenotypes. Correlated functional status among segregating V segments might be attributable to linkage disequilibrium, but an unknown experimental factor could not be ruled out. Some IMGT-functional V segments, including TRBV6-2 and TRBV6-3, could not be told apart with the 87-base-pair reads, so those segments were excluded. In an earlier analysis of approximately 600 of the donors, most TCR beta V segments were observed in productive rearrangements about 87% or about 30% of the time, broadly matching IMGT annotations. A later analysis reported that several top co-occurrence clusters appeared linked to parvovirus B19, influenza, CMV and Epstein-Barr virus.

The cohort comprised several hundred healthy bone marrow donors. At the time of sampling, every cohort member was nominally healthy, though immune exposures that went unrecorded were likely present. The donor tested CMV seronegative, placing the donor among the roughly 350 seronegative members of the cohort. A peripheral blood sample was collected from each donor, and TCR beta sequencing was performed on peripheral blood mononuclear cells. Genomic DNA extraction from the blood cell samples was performed with the Qiagen DNeasy Blood Extraction Kit. Library prep was done by the immunoSEQ multiplex PCR assay. The multiplex PCR relied on a mix of 60 forward primers for TCR Vbeta segments and 13 reverse primers for TCR Jbeta segments. Amplification of the CDR3 region of rearranged TCR beta genes was performed with a multiplex PCR assay on genomic DNA. On the Illumina HiSeq System, the amplified TCR beta libraries were sequenced as 87-base-pair reads. The study's processing was this. In a later analysis, about 80 million unique TCR beta chains were counted across the 650 to 750 repertoires, and approximately 11 million of these chains were shared by at least two donors. A nearest-neighbor algorithm error-corrected the raw reads and collapsed the reads into unique sequences, merging closely related sequences to remove PCR and sequencing errors. To assign V, D and J gene segments, CDR3 sequences were aligned to IMGT reference sequences. For a sequence to be retained, a match of at least six nucleotides to both a V gene segment and a J gene segment was required. Rearrangements were called productive when the CDR3 lacked stop codons and stayed in frame with V and J; all others were non-productive. Following IMGT convention, CDR3 was defined as the stretch from the second conserved V-encoded cysteine to the conserved J-encoded phenylalanine. The earlier analysis of some 600 of the donors excluded sequences that lacked an unambiguous match to a single V gene segment. An earlier analysis of 587 of the donors classified V segments as functional when productive rearrangements were above 56.7% and as segregating when the standard deviation between donors was above 5%. A statistical classification framework was built to diagnose cytomegalovirus status from the catalog of TCR beta chain sequences. In a later analysis, TCR nucleotide sequences were compared against IMGT/GENE-DB human TR gene sequences so that V and J genes could be assigned. In a later analysis, CDR3 sequences and most-parsimonious VDJ recombination scenarios were assigned using the TCRdist pipeline. In a later analysis, every TCR beta chain was defined by the combination of its CDR3 amino acid sequence and its V-gene family, and reads without a unique V-gene family were dropped. To address suspected cross-contamination and a sequencing artifact, a later analysis removed several hundred highly shared, low-generation-probability nucleotide sequences. In a later analysis, a clonal expansion index was calculated for each public chain from normalized within-repertoire ranks of inferred template counts. In a later analysis, generation probabilities were computed with a VDJ recombination model fitted to out-of-frame rearrangements, and the resulting probabilities were checked against IGoR. A later analysis scored TCR-TCR, TCR-HLA and TCR-CMV co-occurrence with hypergeometric tests, applying a repertoire-size bias correction to TCR pairs. To estimate false discovery rates, a later analysis permuted the HLA or CMV assignments 20 times. In a later analysis, co-occurring TCRs were grouped with DBSCAN, and TCRdist sequence similarity was added when clustering was performed within HLA-allele-positive subsets. Repertoires with fewer than 30,000 or more than 120,000 public chains were left out of co-occurrence clustering, as were five repertoires with anomalous nucleotide sharing. TCRdb's version of the immuneACCESS table is confined to in-frame rearrangements and falls short of the full clone set. An unresolved V gene accounts for under half of the shortfall where checked; the remainder is of unknown origin. V, J and clone size were drawn from that table, and D and trimming were deduced from the DNA. Counted in this sample were approximately 200,000 clones; 84% of them appeared once. Jointly, the top ten make up 0.25% to 0.3% of the sample.

Sequences MNHNY (CDR1) and SVGAGI (CDR2) are obtained from the germline V gene (reference sequence). At the junction V is shortened by 5 bases and J by 2 bases, with 7 bases in between. Including the terminal cysteine and phenylalanine, the CDR3 comprises 12 residues. Only the CDR3 part of the read is kept: 36 bases, read in frame from the first base. This clonotype was obtained from a boy between 10 and 17 years old in good health and CMV-seronegative. This receptor chain uses TRBV6-6 and TRBJ2-7, and the D gene may be TRBD1, 5 bases matching. Material for sequencing was PBMCs. The DNA is TGTGCCAGCAGTGTAGGGGCCTACGAGCAGTACTTC. Translated, this gives CASSVGAYEQYF.